One sample yielded the 19 T cell receptor beta chains listed below, sequenced in a study of T cells in Graves' hyperthyroidism and ophthalmopathy (dated by TCRdb to between 2017 and 2020). The library came from multiplex PCR. The listed sequencing device is Illumina HiSeq 2000. The TCR beta CDR3 regions were amplified from the RNA transcripts. The TCR CDR3 was subjected to a first round of RT-PCR using the HTBI primer set and the Qiagen OneStep RT-PCR kit. TCRdb reanalyzed the raw reads on its own, using fastp at Q25 for trimming and MiXCR for clone calling, and kept in-frame beta chains. Duplicate CDR3 protein sequences are folded into a single record with the most common DNA and genes. This sample lists around 440,000 distinct CDR3 sequences; less than 20% were detected once. Clones ranked in the top ten supply around 7.7% of the sample. The sequenced sample consisted of blood. The origin of the receptors is a young woman with Graves' hyperthyroidism.

This clonotype has ten or more counts. The chain recombines TRBV20-1 with TRBJ1-1; D unresolved. Germline CDR1 reads DFQATT; CDR2 reads SNEGSKA (reference sequence). The CDR3 extends over 11 amino acids. Between the trimmed V and J ends, which lost 3 bases and 2 bases, there was a span of 4 bases. CDR3 nucleotide sequence: TGCAGTGCTAGCCTTAACACTGAAGCTTTCTTT. Protein sequence: CSASLNTEAFF.

Ten or more counts support this clonotype. The chain recombines TRBV11-2 with TRBJ1-2; 9 nucleotides agree with TRBD1. The CDR3 extends over 14 amino acids. CDR1 is SGHAT, CDR2 FQNNGV, per germline. V dropped 4 bases and J dropped 6; count of bases not matched to a gene: 6. Here the CDR3 reads CASSYRGRSDGYTF. The CDR3 nucleotides read TGTGCCAGCAGCTACAGGGGGCGGTCGGATGGCTACACCTTC.

There are many counts of this clonotype. The genes are TRBV3-1 and TRBJ2-2, with 9 bases aligning to TRBD2. The CDR3 sequence is 16 residues long. Trimming at V came to 7 bases and at J to 7 bases, leaving 13 bases not matched to a gene. Per the germline V gene, CDR1 is LGHDT and CDR2 is YNNKEL (reference sequence). The CDR3 DNA reads TGTGCCAGCACCGATCTAGGACTAGCGAGTAGCGGGGAGCTGTTTTTT. This translates into CASTDLGLASSGELFF. Drawing the rest from reference TRBV3-1 and TRBJ2-2, the complete variable domain is DTAVSQTPKYLVTQMGNDKSIKCEQNLGHDTMYWYKQDSKKFLKIMFSYNNKELIINETVPNRFSPKSPDKAHLNLHINSLELGDSAVYFCASTDLGLASSGELFFGEGSRLTVL.

This clonotype was seen only a few times. This clone may be a read error of a much larger clone one base away. This chain connects TRBV7-9 to TRBJ2-2; TRBD2 agrees at 7 bases. V gave up 7 bases and J gave up 6 bases; unmatched junction bases: 11. The CDR3 extends over 15 amino acids. Germline values: CDR1 SEHNR, CDR2 FQNEAQ (reference sequence). The CDR3 reads CASTRDRGGAGELFF. The CDR3 bases are TGTGCCAGCACTCGAGACCGGGGAGGGGCCGGGGAGCTGTTTTTT.

This sequence joins TRBV20-1 and TRBJ2-3; 8 bases agree with TRBD2. The germline gives CDR1 DFQATT, CDR2 SNEGSKA (reference sequence). V lost 0 bases and J lost 3; bases outside the gene matches: 5. This CDR3 is built from 15 residues. CDR3 protein: CSARDPGGETDTQYF. CDR3 nucleotide sequence: TGCAGTGCTAGAGATCCCGGGGGGGAGACAGATACGCAGTATTTT.

With respect to this clonotype: Being one base from a much bigger clone, this may be a read error. The chain's CDR3 is CAWRTGGAETQYF. The CDR3 nucleotides are TGTGCCTGGAGGACAGGGGGCGCCGAGACCCAGTACTTC. This chain links TRBV30 with TRBJ2-5; TRBD1 matches 10 bases. Germline assignment: CDR1 GTSNPN and CDR2 SVGIG (reference sequence). The CDR3 is made up of 13 amino acids. With 3 bases clipped from V and 5 bases from J, the junction kept 3 bases outside the gene matches.

The chain combines TRBV4-2 with TRBJ1-6; TRBD1 might be the D (5 bases). The length of the CDR3 is 16 residues. Per germline, CDR1 LGHNA and CDR2 YNFKEQ. Trimming cost V 4 bases and J 7 bases, with 17 bases left between them. This CDR3 is CASSLGGGNENSPLHF. CDR3 DNA sequence: TGTGCCAGCAGCCTCGGCGGGGGTAACGAAAATTCACCCCTCCACTTT.

This clonotype was observed many times. The chain carries TRBV20-1 and TRBJ2-3; TRBD2 matches 9 bases. This CDR3 spans 14 amino acids. Germline values: CDR1 DFQATT, CDR2 SNEGSKA (reference sequence). V lost 8 bases and J lost 0; bases outside the gene matches: 6. Here the CDR3 reads CSLIAGVSTDTQYF. The CDR3 DNA reads as TGCAGTCTCATAGCGGGGGTTAGCACAGATACGCAGTATTTT.

The V gene is TRBV19, the J gene TRBJ2-7, with a possible D match to TRBD2 (6 bases). CDR1 is LNHDA and CDR2 is SQIVND in the germline V gene (reference sequence). Trimming stripped 9 bases from V and 2 bases from J, with 26 bases between. The CDR3 extends over 17 amino acids. This CDR3 reads CASSPQAGRTRPYEQYF. CDR3 in DNA: TGTGCCAGCTCCCCCCAAGCGGGCAGGACTCGCCCCTACGAGCAGTACTTC.

This clonotype has at least ten counts. The chain employs TRBV12-3 or TRBV12-4 and TRBJ1-1, with D maybe TRBD1 (6 bases). The CDR3 extends over 14 amino acids. V was shortened by 5 bases and J by 4 bases, with 14 bases between the two germline ends. CDR3 loop: CASSPTTGFTEAFF. CDR3 sequence (DNA): TGTGCCAGCAGTCCAACAACAGGGTTCACTGAAGCTTTCTTT.

As to this clonotype: Compared with germline, one end of the junction differs, possibly owing to a read error. The V gene is TRBV6-1, the J gene TRBJ2-7, with 7 bases matching TRBD2. The CDR3 contains 14 residues. In germline, CDR1 is MNHNS, CDR2 SASEGT. In nucleotides, the CDR3 is TGTGCCAGCTTACTAGCGCGTGACTCCTACGAGCAGTGCTTC. Protein product: CASLLARDSYEQCF.

In its sample, this clonotype was seen many times. The V call is TRBV20-1, the J call TRBJ2-7, with D tentatively TRBD2 (5 bases). V dropped 1 base and J dropped 5 bases, with 12 bases sitting between them. There are 13 residues in the CDR3. The V gene's germline CDR1 is DFQATT and CDR2 SNEGSKA (reference sequence). Written as DNA, the CDR3 is TGCAGTGCTAGAGCCCCTAGCTGGGACGAGCAGTACTTC. It yields the protein CSARAPSWDEQYF.

This clonotype was recorded at least ten times. CDR3 in DNA: TGTGCTGGTCTAGCGGGAGCCACCTACGAGCAGTACTTC. It encodes CAGLAGATYEQYF. This chain uses TRBV30 with TRBJ2-7, with 10 bases lining up with TRBD2. CDR3 length equals 13 residues. The germline V gene encodes CDR1 GTSNPN and CDR2 SVGIG (reference sequence).

This clonotype was recorded many times. This chain joins TRBV5-1 and TRBJ2-3; the D gene could be TRBD1 or TRBD2 (5 bases each). CDR1 is SGHRS and CDR2 is YFSETQ in the germline V gene. Trimming pared 3 bases from V and 3 bases from J, leaving 14 bases between. This CDR3 has 15 residues. For the CDR3, the DNA is TGCGCCAGCAGCTCCCGGGGCCGTCCTACAGATACGCAGTATTTT. It translates to CASSSRGRPTDTQYF.

This clonotype came up many times. This chain joins TRBV11-2 and TRBJ2-7; D is uncertain. This CDR3 has 12 residues. The germline V gene has CDR1 SGHAT and CDR2 FQNNGV. The V and J ends lost 4 bases and 2 bases respectively, with 6 bases between them. The CDR3 DNA sequence: TGTGCCAGCAGCTCCGGGCCCTACGAGCAGTACTTC. This codes for CASSSGPYEQYF.

This chain connects TRBV4-1 to TRBJ2-3; 12 positions match TRBD2. The CDR3 is 16 residues long. V lost 3 bases, J lost 7 bases, and 8 bases stayed unmatched. Per the germline V gene, CDR1 is MGHRA and CDR2 is YSYEKL. CDR3 sequence (DNA): TGCGCCAGCAGCCAGCTCGGGACTAGCGGGTTTTATACGCAGTATTTT. It encodes CASSQLGTSGFYTQYF.

This clonotype was seen only a few times. A read error is possible here, since a much larger clone lies one base away. V is TRBV3-1 and J is TRBJ2-5; no firm D call. The CDR3 has 13 residues. Germline V gene data show CDR1 as LGHDT and CDR2 as YNNKEL (reference sequence). CDR3 nucleotide sequence: TGTGCCAGCAGCCGGCGGAACTTAGAGACCCGGTACTTC. Amino acid sequence: CASSRRNLETRYF.

This clonotype was counted ten times or more. V and J are TRBV20-1 and TRBJ2-3; no definite D call. Germline CDR1 reads DFQATT; CDR2 reads SNEGSKA (reference sequence). V was trimmed by 1 base and J by 0 bases, leaving 8 bases between them. The CDR3 runs 14 residues. CDR3 nucleotide sequence: TGCAGTGCTAGAGGGACGGAGAGCACAGATACGCAGTATTTT. Translation: CSARGTESTDTQYF.

Many counts were recorded for this clonotype. V and J are TRBV7-2 and TRBJ2-2; 11 bases line up with TRBD2. After removal of 6 bases from V and 7 bases from J, the junction contained 10 bases not matched to a gene. This CDR3 spans 16 amino acids. Germline V lookup: CDR1 SGHTA, CDR2 FQGNSA. The CDR3 sequence is CASRRTSGRMIGELFF. The CDR3 DNA reads TGTGCCAGCAGACGTACTAGCGGGAGAATGATCGGGGAGCTGTTTTTT.